This TCR beta chain originates from a study of T-cell reconstitution after alpha-beta-depleted transplantation in children. Findings and limits, study-wide: Once a year had passed after transplant, T-cell counts and diversity came mostly from newly produced T cells. Several patients had high TCRbeta diversity at day 60; it came from surviving recipient T cells and thymic progenitors. By about two months after transplant, alpha-beta T cells reportedly arose from several hundred graft clones that had expanded.

Details on this clonotype: Its antigen remains unidentified.

V lost 6 bases to trimming and J lost 2 bases; unmatched junction nucleotides: 1. The CDR3 length is 15 residues. Germline lookup yields CDR1 ENHRY and CDR2 SYGVKD. Construction of the TCRbeta library involved unique molecular identifiers. TCRdb reprocessed the PCR reads via MiXCR and lists one record per CDR3 protein. The repertoire holds around 960,000 distinct CDR3 sequences, with around 30% as singletons. This clonotype originated in a boy younger than two who had a stem cell transplant for SCID, so the T cells may come from the graft donor. This specimen was PBMCs, mostly from graft donor cells, taken 360 days after TCRalphabeta/CD19-depleted stem cell transplant. V is TRBV10-3 and J is TRBJ2-3; 14 nucleotides align to TRBD2. CDR3 loop: CAIRGLAGVTDTQYF. The CDR3 DNA follows: TGTGCCATCAGGGGACTAGCGGGGGTCACAGATACGCAGTATTTT.